What follows are 18 T cell receptor beta chains derived from one specimen sequenced in a study of T cell changes during pregnancy in multiple sclerosis. TCRdb's table, derived via immunoSEQ multiplex PCR, lists solely in-frame clones and lacks some. The sample yields 80,000 to 100,000 clones, about 94% seen once. The sequencing used peripheral blood, collected after pregnancy. The receptors here all came from a female donor with multiple sclerosis, enrolled in a pregnancy study.

This clone appeared a single time. The chain is built from TRBV27 and TRBJ1-1, with D unclear. The V end was cut by 0 bases, the J end by 0 bases, with 8 bases between. The CDR3 totals 15 residues. Germline V lookup: CDR1 MNHEY, CDR2 SMNVEV (reference sequence). CDR3: CASSLSVYMNTEAFF. DNA for the CDR3: TGTGCCAGCAGTTTATCGGTATACATGAACACTGAAGCTTTCTTT.

The chain has TRBV5-4 and TRBJ1-3, with a tentative D call TRBD1 (6 bases). The germline V and J ends were trimmed by 0 bases and 4 bases, with 11 bases remaining between them. The CDR3 extends over 15 amino acids. CDR1 is SGHNT, CDR2 YYREEE, per germline (reference sequence). CDR3: CASSLADRKGNTIYF. In nucleotides, the CDR3 is TGTGCCAGCAGCTTGGCTGACAGGAAAGGAAACACCATATATTTT.

The rearrangement joins TRBV27 to TRBJ1-2, with TRBD1 identical over 9 bases. With 0 bases clipped from V and 9 bases from J, the junction kept 2 bases outside the gene matches. CDR1 is MNHEY, CDR2 SMNVEV, per germline (reference sequence). This CDR3 is 13 amino acids long. DNA of the CDR3: TGTGCCAGCAGTTTATCGACAGGGGGAAGCTACACCTTC. Its protein product is CASSLSTGGSYTF.

The J gene is TRBJ2-7, the V gene TRBV6-6; tentative D call: TRBD1 (7 bases). Deletions cut 7 bases from V and 0 bases from J, with 13 bases between. The CDR3 sequence is 14 residues long. From germline, CDR1 is MNHNY and CDR2 SVGAGI (reference sequence). The CDR3 DNA reads TGTGCCAGCAACCCAGGGGGGAGCTCCTACGAGCAGTACTTC. This codes for CASNPGGSSYEQYF.

The CDR3 sequence: CASSQDSGTANTGELFF. The CDR3 DNA reads as TGTGCCAGCAGCCAAGATTCAGGGACAGCGAACACCGGGGAGCTGTTTTTT. V usage is TRBV4-2 and J usage is TRBJ2-2; TRBD1 matches 7 bases. The germline V gene encodes CDR1 LGHNA and CDR2 YNFKEQ. J lost 0 bases, V lost 0 bases, and 4 bases had no gene match. CDR3 length equals 17 residues.

This chain connects TRBV29-1 to TRBJ2-1; 8 bases map to TRBD1. The CDR3 totals 15 residues. V dropped 7 bases and J dropped 0; count of bases not matched to a gene: 8. Germline-derived CDR1 and CDR2 are SQVTM and ANQGSEA. CDR3 DNA: TGCAGCGGGACAGGGACGTGGGGCTCCTACAATGAGCAGTTCTTC. Translating it yields CSGTGTWGSYNEQFF.

The chain recombines TRBV4-2 with TRBJ1-1; 9 bases are a match to TRBD1. J was trimmed by 5 bases and V by 5 bases; bases with no gene match: 9. Germline CDR1 is LGHNA and CDR2 is YNFKEQ. This CDR3 spans 15 amino acids. CDR3 sequence reads: CASSGRQGVETEAFF. In DNA, the CDR3 is TGTGCCAGCAGCGGCCGACAGGGGGTCGAAACTGAAGCTTTCTTT.

The J gene is TRBJ2-7, the V gene TRBV28, with a possible D match to TRBD2 (5 bases). The CDR3 is made up of 13 amino acids. The germline V and J ends were trimmed by 3 bases and 2 bases, with 8 bases remaining between them. Per germline, CDR1 MDHEN and CDR2 SYDVKM. This chain's CDR3 is CASSFGETYEQYF. The CDR3 DNA reads as TGTGCCAGCAGTTTCGGGGAAACCTACGAGCAGTACTTC.

V is TRBV4-1 and J is TRBJ2-1, with 12 bases lining up with TRBD2. CDR3 length: 20 amino acids. Germline CDR1 reads MGHRA; CDR2 reads YSYEKL. The J segment lost 2 bases and the V segment lost 1 base, leaving 12 bases of the junction unmatched. The CDR3 DNA reads as TGCGCCAGCAGCCAAGTGGCTAGCGGGAGGGGGAGTCTTACCTACAATGAGCAGTTCTTC. Protein: CASSQVASGRGSLTYNEQFF.

For this clone: An end of the junction does not agree with germline; a read error may underlie this. This chain joins TRBV9 and TRBJ2-7, with TRBD1 matching 10 bases. Per germline, CDR1 SGDLS and CDR2 YYNGEE. The CDR3 extends over 14 amino acids. As DNA, the CDR3 is TGTGCCAGCAGCGCCCGACAGGGGGCCTACGGGCAGTACTTC. It yields the protein CASSARQGAYGQYF.

The chain is built from TRBV7-7 and TRBJ2-2, with 12 bases that match TRBD2. CDR3 length: 17 residues. The germline CDR1 and CDR2 sequences are SSHAT and FNYEAQ (reference sequence). The ends lost 2 bases at V and 4 bases at J; junction bases unmatched: 5. The CDR3 spells CASSLLAGGPSTGELFF. The CDR3 DNA is TGTGCCAGCAGCTTACTAGCGGGAGGGCCTAGCACCGGGGAGCTGTTTTTT.

This rearrangement joins TRBV28 to TRBJ2-1, with 7 bases aligning to TRBD1. CDR1 is MDHEN and CDR2 is SYDVKM in the germline V gene. Trimming removed 3 bases from V and 10 bases from J; junction bases left unmatched: 9. CDR3 size: 14 residues. CDR3 DNA: TGTGCCAGCAGTTTCCCCGACAGGGAGCCGGAGCAGTTCTTC. The encoded protein is CASSFPDREPEQFF.

V is TRBV27 and J is TRBJ2-7; 8 bases agree with TRBD2. With 9 bases clipped from V and 0 bases from J, the junction kept 4 bases outside the gene matches. Germline V gene sequence: CDR1 MNHEY, CDR2 SMNVEV (reference sequence). The CDR3 runs to 13 residues. The chain's CDR3 is CASGAGGSYEQYF. The DNA of the CDR3 is TGTGCCAGTGGTGCGGGAGGCTCCTACGAGCAGTACTTC.

The CDR3 here is CASSPMTGELFF. The CDR3 bases are TGTGCCAGCAGCCCTATGACCGGGGAGCTGTTTTTT. This chain connects TRBV7-3 to TRBJ2-2; D is uncertain. The CDR3 is 12 amino acids. CDR1 and CDR2 from the germline V gene are SGHTA and FQGTGA. V was pared by 5 bases and J by 5 bases, with 6 bases between.

The rearrangement links TRBV5-1 to TRBJ1-1; 8 nucleotides align to TRBD1. The CDR3 extends over 17 amino acids. Germline CDR1 is SGHRS and CDR2 is YFSETQ. Losses at the gene ends were 5 bases for V and 1 base for J; bases not matched to a gene: 13. CDR3 DNA: TGCGCCAGCAGTCTACGACCAGGGGGCGAAAGGAACACTGAAGCTTTCTTT. It is translated as CASSLRPGGERNTEAFF.

This chain links TRBV27 with TRBJ1-2, with D hard to call. V lost 6 bases and J 5 bases, leaving 13 bases between the germline ends. CDR1 is MNHEY and CDR2 is SMNVEV in the germline V gene (reference sequence). The CDR3 is made up of 13 amino acids. This chain's CDR3 is CASRSKRSYGYTF. The CDR3 DNA sequence: TGTGCCAGCAGGTCAAAAAGGAGTTATGGCTACACCTTC.

Comments on this clone: Additional DNA sequences in this sample encode the identical CDR3. The V gene is TRBV4-1, the J gene TRBJ2-7, with TRBD2 identical over 11 bases. The CDR3 consists of 16 residues. Germline assignment: CDR1 MGHRA and CDR2 YSYEKL. V shed 2 bases and J 2 bases; nucleotides not matched to a gene: 5. The CDR3 DNA sequence: TGCGCCAGCAGCCAACCCCTAGCGGGAGGAGCCTACGAGCAGTACTTC. Its protein product is CASSQPLAGGAYEQYF.

The rearrangement links TRBV7-9 to TRBJ1-2, with 12 bases aligning to TRBD1. Looked up from germline, CDR1 is SEHNR and CDR2 is FQNEAQ (reference sequence). J was trimmed by 6 bases and V by 2 bases; bases with no gene match: 4. The CDR3 extends over 15 amino acids. CDR3 amino acids: CASSLPGQGADGYTF. DNA for the CDR3: TGTGCCAGCAGCTTACCGGGACAGGGGGCGGATGGCTACACCTTC.